The next 28 T cell receptor beta chains were all read from a single sample in a study of blood T cell repertoires in COVID-19. Some clones are missing from TCRdb's copy, which holds only in-frame ones; the method was immunoSEQ multiplex PCR. Counted here are about 130,000 clones, more than 90% occurring once; the ten biggest clones make up around 3.6%. The sequenced sample was peripheral blood. These receptors originate from a man between 50 and 59 years old with active COVID-19.

The chain couples TRBV10-1 to TRBJ1-1, with TRBD1 matching over 9 bases. The germline V gene has CDR1 WNHNN and CDR2 SYGVQD (reference sequence). There are 13 residues in the CDR3. Unmatched junction bases numbered 9, after V lost 10 bases and J lost 6 bases. The CDR3 loop is CANGQGIGPEAFF. CDR3 nucleotides: TGCGCCAATGGACAGGGGATCGGCCCTGAAGCTTTCTTT.

This chain uses TRBV29-1 with TRBJ2-5, with 7 nucleotides matching TRBD1. This CDR3 has 13 residues. The germline V gene encodes CDR1 SQVTM and CDR2 ANQGSEA. V was clipped by 7 bases and J by 5 bases; unmatched bases: 10. The CDR3 nucleotides are TGCAGCGCTGACACTAGGGGGCGGGAGACCCAGTACTTC. Translating it yields CSADTRGRETQYF.

The chain is built from TRBV2 and TRBJ1-1, with 8 bases lining up with TRBD1. The CDR3 contains 13 residues. Losses at the gene ends were 5 bases for V and 7 bases for J; bases not matched to a gene: 6. Germline V gene lookup returns CDR1 SNHLY and CDR2 FYNNEI. The CDR3 loop is CASSTGGGIEAFF. CDR3 in DNA: TGTGCCAGCAGTACAGGGGGGGGGATTGAAGCTTTCTTT. The variable domain in full, completed from reference TRBV2 and TRBJ1-1, reads EPEVTQTPSHQVTQMGQEVILRCVPISNHLYFYWYRQILGQKVEFLVSFYNNEISEKSEIFDDQFSVERPDGSNFTLKIRSTKLEDSAMYFCASSTGGGIEAFFGQGTRLTVV.

This sequence joins TRBV7-2 and TRBJ2-5; 10 positions agree with TRBD2. The CDR3 contains 13 residues. With V trimmed by 1 base and J by 9 bases, 2 bases remained unmatched. CDR1 SGHTA and CDR2 FQGNSA come from the germline V gene. The CDR3 bases are TGTGCCAGCAGCTTAGGTAGCGGGAGGCCCCAGTACTTC. Translation gives CASSLGSGRPQYF.

Points on this clone: The same CDR3 is also encoded by other DNA sequences in this sample. This chain links TRBV6-5 with TRBJ1-6, with a weak D call TRBD1 (5 bases). Trimming removed 2 bases from V and 6 bases from J, with 11 bases in between. CDR3 length equals 15 residues. Germline V lookup: CDR1 MNHEY, CDR2 SVGAGI. The CDR3 loop reads CASSYRQGGNSPLHF. The CDR3 DNA reads as TGTGCCAGCAGTTACCGGCAGGGAGGTAATTCACCCCTCCACTTT.

The V gene is TRBV13, the J gene TRBJ2-1; D might be TRBD2 (6 bases). The ends were cut back, 1 base at V and 4 bases at J, with 11 bases in the middle. The CDR3 loop spans 15 amino acids. Germline CDR1 and CDR2: PRHDT and FYEKMQ (reference sequence). The CDR3 sequence: CASSLETSRYNEQFF. CDR3 in DNA: TGTGCCAGCAGCTTAGAAACTAGCCGTTACAATGAGCAGTTCTTC. The variable domain in full, completed from reference TRBV13 and TRBJ2-1, reads AAGVIQSPRHLIKEKRETATLKCYPIPRHDTVYWYQQGPGQDPQFLISFYEKMQSDKGSIPDRFSAQQFSDYHSELNMSSLELGDSALYFCASSLETSRYNEQFFGPGTRLTVL.

V is TRBV7-6 and J is TRBJ2-3; TRBD2 is a possible D gene (5 bases). Per germline, CDR1 SGHVS and CDR2 FNYEAQ. This CDR3 is 15 amino acids long. V was pared by 3 bases and J by 0 bases, with 10 bases between. DNA for the CDR3: TGTGCCAGCAGCTTTTCCGGGGATAGCACAGATACGCAGTATTTT. It encodes CASSFSGDSTDTQYF.

The chain couples TRBV28 to TRBJ1-5; D gene unclear. Trimming removed 2 bases from V and 0 bases from J, with 5 bases in between. The CDR3 has 14 amino acids. The germline V gene encodes CDR1 MDHEN and CDR2 SYDVKM. CDR3 in DNA: TGTGCCAGCAGTTTAGGCACTAGCAATCAGCCCCAGCATTTT. Translation gives CASSLGTSNQPQHF.

This chain connects TRBV19 to TRBJ1-2; D ambiguous. CDR3 length equals 14 residues. The germline CDR1 and CDR2 sequences are LNHDA and SQIVND (reference sequence). The V gene lost 5 bases and the J gene lost 2 bases, with 12 bases spanning the gap. Written as DNA, the CDR3 is TGTGCCAGTAGTCCAGGTCTCAGGAACTATGGCTACACCTTC. This sequence encodes CASSPGLRNYGYTF. Filled out from reference TRBV19 and TRBJ1-2, the complete variable domain reads DGGITQSPKYLFRKEGQNVTLSCEQNLNHDAMYWYRQDPGQGLRLIYYSQIVNDFQKGDIAEGYSVSREKKESFPLTVTSAQKNPTAFYLCASSPGLRNYGYTFGSGTRLTVV.

The sample holds one count of this clone. CDR3 in amino acids: CASSDSGSSYNEQFF. The CDR3 DNA follows: TGTGCCAGCAGTGATAGCGGAAGCTCCTACAATGAGCAGTTCTTC. The V and J genes are TRBV6-1 and TRBJ2-1, with a possible D match to TRBD2 (6 bases). V lost 3 bases and J lost 0, with 9 bases in between. The CDR3 has 15 amino acids. The V gene's germline CDR1 is MNHNS and CDR2 SASEGT.

The J gene is TRBJ2-1, the V gene TRBV7-8; D call uncertain. The germline V gene encodes CDR1 SGHVS and CDR2 FQNEAQ. The V and J ends lost 1 base and 0 bases respectively, with 10 bases between them. This CDR3 has 16 amino acids. Here the CDR3 reads CASSLDPTSSYNEQFF. CDR3 in DNA: TGTGCCAGCAGCTTAGACCCAACGAGCTCCTACAATGAGCAGTTCTTC.

The V gene is TRBV3-1 (or the pseudogene TRBV3-2), the J gene TRBJ1-3; unclear D gene. CDR3 length: 15 residues. Germline CDR1 and CDR2: LGHDT and YNNKEL (reference sequence). The ends were cut back, 4 bases at V and 7 bases at J, with 17 bases in the middle. The CDR3 nucleotides are TGTGCCAGCAGCCCCGGTGGCAAATTCGGGAACACCATATATTTT. As protein: CASSPGGKFGNTIYF.

The chain carries TRBV7-8 and TRBJ2-2; D unresolved. The CDR3 consists of 10 residues. Germline CDR1 and CDR2: SGHVS and FQNEAQ. Trimming removed 5 bases from V and 10 bases from J, with 5 bases in between. The CDR3 coding sequence is TGTGCCAGCAGCCCAATGGAGCTGTTTTTT. It codes for CASSPMELFF.

This chain joins TRBV29-1 and TRBJ2-7, with 8 bases lining up with TRBD1. Germline CDR1 and CDR2: SQVTM and ANQGSEA. Trimming took 7 bases from V and 2 from J; bases not matched to a gene: 16. This CDR3 is 16 amino acids long. The CDR3 DNA sequence: TGCAGCGCCACTTTGGGGCCGGGACAGGCACCCTACGAGCAGTACTTC. The encoded protein is CSATLGPGQAPYEQYF.

This clone was seen just once. The chain links TRBV7-3 to TRBJ2-1, with D unclear. Trimming took off 5 bases at V and 6 bases at J, with 14 bases between the two ends. Germline V gives CDR1 SGHTA, CDR2 FQGTGA. The CDR3 sequence is 14 residues long. The CDR3, as DNA: TGTGCCAGCAGCGCCCTGAGTAGTTCCAATGAGCAGTTCTTC. It specifies CASSALSSSNEQFF.

The chain recombines TRBV5-1 with TRBJ1-5, with no clear D. The germline V and J ends were trimmed by 0 bases and 5 bases, with 6 bases remaining between them. The CDR3 totals 13 residues. Germline V gene lookup returns CDR1 SGHRS and CDR2 YFSETQ. The CDR3 DNA follows: TGCGCCAGCAGCTTGGGGCTGGATCAGCCCCAGCATTTT. Its protein is CASSLGLDQPQHF.

The chain employs TRBV14 and TRBJ2-7; the D gene is possibly TRBD1 (6 bases). The CDR3 spans 14 residues. Trimming stripped 4 bases from V and 2 bases from J, with 12 bases between. Germline-derived CDR1 and CDR2 are SGHDN and FVKESK. DNA for the CDR3: TGTGCCAGCAGCCGGGACACCGGACCCTACGAGCAGTACTTC. Protein product: CASSRDTGPYEQYF.

The rearrangement joins TRBV19 to TRBJ1-3; 7 bases agree with TRBD1. Germline CDR1 LNHDA, CDR2 SQIVND (reference sequence). The CDR3 runs 16 residues. With V trimmed by 3 bases and J by 0 bases, 5 bases remained unmatched. The CDR3 here is CASSIRGGSSGNTIYF. In DNA, the CDR3 is TGTGCCAGTAGTATTAGAGGGGGCAGCTCTGGAAACACCATATATTTT.

This clone has just one count. The V gene is TRBV10-2, the J gene TRBJ1-4; 8 positions match TRBD1. CDR3 size: 15 residues. The trim removed 1 base at V and 5 bases at J, leaving 3 bases unmatched. Germline CDR1 is WSHSY and CDR2 is SAAADI. The CDR3 loop reads CASSELGTGNEKLFF. CDR3 DNA: TGCGCCAGCAGTGAGTTGGGGACAGGCAATGAAAAACTGTTTTTT.

This clone was observed a single time. V is TRBV28 and J is TRBJ2-7; D might be TRBD2 (6 bases). The V end lost 4 bases, the J end lost 0 bases, and 10 bases lay between the germline ends. This CDR3 region has 14 residues. Germline values: CDR1 MDHEN, CDR2 SYDVKM. The CDR3 DNA reads TGTGCCAGCAGTTCCGGGGGAAGCTCCTACGAGCAGTACGTC. It specifies CASSSGGSSYEQYV.

The chain has TRBV30 and TRBJ2-3; TRBD1 agrees at 7 bases. The CDR3 consists of 13 residues. V shed 7 bases and J 6 bases; nucleotides not matched to a gene: 10. CDR1 GTSNPN and CDR2 SVGIG come from the germline V gene (reference sequence). The CDR3 protein is CAYDRVKGDTQYF. Written as DNA, the CDR3 is TGTGCCTATGACAGGGTAAAGGGGGATACGCAGTATTTT.

This clone has more than one count but fewer than ten. The chain carries TRBV19 and TRBJ2-6; tentatively, D is TRBD1 (5 bases). CDR3 length equals 15 residues. V lost 3 bases and J 2 bases, leaving 8 bases between the germline ends. CDR1 and CDR2 (germline): LNHDA, SQIVND (reference sequence). CDR3 residues: CASSMGRAGANVLTF. The CDR3 region has the DNA TGTGCCAGTAGTATGGGCAGGGCTGGGGCCAACGTCCTGACTTTC. Full variable domain (missing parts from reference TRBV19 and TRBJ2-6): DGGITQSPKYLFRKEGQNVTLSCEQNLNHDAMYWYRQDPGQGLRLIYYSQIVNDFQKGDIAEGYSVSREKKESFPLTVTSAQKNPTAFYLCASSMGRAGANVLTFGAGSRLTVL.

This chain joins TRBV4-2 and TRBJ2-5; 11 bases are a match to TRBD2. The CDR3 is 14 residues long. Trimming at V came to 4 bases and at J to 4 bases, leaving 2 bases not matched to a gene. The germline gives CDR1 LGHNA, CDR2 YNFKEQ. CDR3 amino acids: CASSLGTSGETQYF. The CDR3 nucleotides read TGTGCCAGCAGCCTCGGGACTAGCGGAGAGACCCAGTACTTC.

The chain joins TRBV19 to TRBJ2-5; 9 bases map to TRBD1. V was clipped by 5 bases and J by 4 bases; unmatched bases: 8. CDR1 and CDR2 from the germline V gene are LNHDA and SQIVND (reference sequence). CDR3 length equals 15 residues. DNA of the CDR3: TGTGCCAGTAGTCAAGAGGACAGGGGCCGAGAGACCCAGTACTTC. Protein product: CASSQEDRGRETQYF.

The rearrangement uses TRBV11-2 and TRBJ2-1, with TRBD1 identical over 7 bases. Germline CDR1 reads SGHAT; CDR2 reads FQNNGV. The CDR3 is made up of 19 amino acids. The J segment lost 4 bases and the V segment lost 1 base, leaving 16 bases of the junction unmatched. CDR3 sequence (DNA): TGTGCCAGCAGCTTAGTCAGGGGGAGTAGTAGGGGGAAATACAATGAGCAGTTCTTC. Protein product: CASSLVRGSSRGKYNEQFF. Full variable domain (outside the CDR3, taken from reference TRBV11-2 and TRBJ2-1): EAGVAQSPRYKIIEKRQSVAFWCNPISGHATLYWYQQILGQGPKLLIQFQNNGVVDDSQLPKDRFSAERLKGVDSTLKIQPAKLEDSAVYLCASSLVRGSSRGKYNEQFFGPGTRLTVL.

This chain links TRBV5-5 with TRBJ2-1; 10 bases are shared with TRBD1. The V gene end was trimmed by 4 bases and the J gene end by 7 bases; junction bases not matched to a gene: 8. Germline V lookup: CDR1 SGHKS, CDR2 YYEKEE (reference sequence). The CDR3 runs to 15 residues. The CDR3 DNA sequence: TGTGCCAGCAGCCTAACCGGGACAGGGGTAAATGAGCAGTTCTTC. This codes for CASSLTGTGVNEQFF.

This rearrangement joins TRBV5-4 to TRBJ1-1; D is possibly TRBD1 (6 bases). The CDR3 has 14 residues. V was shortened by 4 bases and J by 1 base, with 11 bases between the two germline ends. Per the germline V gene, CDR1 is SGHNT and CDR2 is YYREEE (reference sequence). The CDR3 nucleotides are TGTGCCAGCAGCCTCTCGACAGGGAACACTGAAGCTTTCTTT. Residues: CASSLSTGNTEAFF.

In nucleotides, the CDR3 is TGTGCCAGCAGCTTAGGGGGGACTAGCGGGAGGGCCCGCAATGAGCAGTTCTTC. Amino acid sequence: CASSLGGTSGRARNEQFF. The rearrangement joins TRBV7-6 to TRBJ2-1; TRBD2 matches 16 bases. The CDR3 runs to 18 residues. After removal of 1 base from V and 6 bases from J, the junction contained 6 bases not matched to a gene. CDR1 SGHVS and CDR2 FNYEAQ come from the germline V gene.